These T cell receptor beta chains were read from a single sample in a study of beta chain features in type 1 diabetes. Produced via immunoSEQ multiplex PCR; TCRdb's table is partial and in-frame only. Here the sample spans approximately 250,000 clones, about 23% being singletons. Sequenced: naive CD4+ T cells from blood. All receptors derive from a woman under 40 with type 1 diabetes. Both conserved end residues are part of each CDR3. Fields, in order: J gene, clone size, D gene, V gene, CDR3 length, CDR3 DNA, CDR3 protein. D genes are given only for firm matches. Clone size is given for some rows only: seen once, a few or many times, or a class if the clone is expanded.

j_call: TRBJ1-2; clone_size: few; d_call: TRBD1; v_call: TRBV7-2; cdr3_length: 15; cdr3_nt: TGTGCCAGCAGCCCGTGGACAGGTGGAACTGGAGGCTACACCTTC; cdr3_aa: CASSPWTGGTGGYTF
j_call: TRBJ2-7; clone_size: NA; d_call: NA; v_call: TRBV11-1; cdr3_length: 13; cdr3_nt: TGTGCCAGCAGCGAGAGGCCTGACTACGAGCAGTACTTC; cdr3_aa: CASSERPDYEQYF
j_call: TRBJ2-5; clone_size: NA; d_call: NA; v_call: TRBV5-1; cdr3_length: 13; cdr3_nt: TGCGCCAGCAGCGACCGGGTCTCAGAGACCCAGTACTTC; cdr3_aa: CASSDRVSETQYF
j_call: TRBJ2-5; clone_size: few; d_call: NA; v_call: TRBV5-1; cdr3_length: 15; cdr3_nt: TGCGCCAGCAGCTTCTCGGGAGCGGACCAAGAGACCCAGTACTTC; cdr3_aa: CASSFSGADQETQYF
j_call: TRBJ1-2; clone_size: few; d_call: TRBD1; v_call: TRBV5-6; cdr3_length: 16; cdr3_nt: TGTGCCAGCAGCTCTCCCTTGGCACAGGGGGCGACTGGCTACACCTTC; cdr3_aa: CASSSPLAQGATGYTF
j_call: TRBJ2-5; clone_size: few; d_call: TRBD2; v_call: TRBV13; cdr3_length: 15; cdr3_nt: TGTGCCAGCAGCTCGTGGACTAGCGGGAGGCAGACCCAGTACTTC; cdr3_aa: CASSSWTSGRQTQYF
j_call: TRBJ2-1; clone_size: NA; d_call: NA; v_call: TRBV13; cdr3_length: 13; cdr3_nt: TGTGCCAGCGGGGTCCGGGATTACAATGAGCAGTTCTTC; cdr3_aa: CASGVRDYNEQFF
j_call: TRBJ2-1; clone_size: NA; d_call: NA; v_call: TRBV7-8; cdr3_length: 15; cdr3_nt: TGTGCCAGCAGCTTAGGCAGGGGCAGCTACAATGAGCAGTTCTTC; cdr3_aa: CASSLGRGSYNEQFF
j_call: TRBJ2-5; clone_size: NA; d_call: TRBD2; v_call: TRBV6-6; cdr3_length: 15; cdr3_nt: TGTGCCAGCAGTTACTCCCTAGCGGGAACTAAGACCCAGTACTTC; cdr3_aa: CASSYSLAGTKTQYF
j_call: TRBJ1-5; clone_size: NA; d_call: NA; v_call: TRBV18; cdr3_length: 12; cdr3_nt: TGTGCCAGCTCCCCCGGGGATCAGCCCCAGCATTTT; cdr3_aa: CASSPGDQPQHF
j_call: TRBJ1-2; clone_size: NA; d_call: NA; v_call: TRBV7-9; cdr3_length: 10; cdr3_nt: TGTGCCAGCAGCTTAAATCTCTACACCTTC; cdr3_aa: CASSLNLYTF
j_call: TRBJ1-2; clone_size: NA; d_call: NA; v_call: TRBV30; cdr3_length: 13; cdr3_nt: TGTGCCTGGAGTGCCCAGGGCTTCTATGGCTACACCTTC; cdr3_aa: CAWSAQGFYGYTF
j_call: TRBJ2-7; clone_size: few; d_call: TRBD2; v_call: TRBV30; cdr3_length: 14; cdr3_nt: TGTGCCTGGAGTTTCCTAGCGGGAGGTGGCGAGCAGTACTTC; cdr3_aa: CAWSFLAGGGEQYF
j_call: TRBJ2-1; clone_size: NA; d_call: TRBD2; v_call: TRBV4-1; cdr3_length: 20; cdr3_nt: TGCGCCAGCAGCCAAGATCCGGGACTAGCGGGAGTTCTTTCCTACAATGAGCAGTTCTTC; cdr3_aa: CASSQDPGLAGVLSYNEQFF
j_call: TRBJ1-1; clone_size: NA; d_call: NA; v_call: TRBV2; cdr3_length: 13; cdr3_nt: TGTGCCAGCAGTGGAGATTTGAACACTGAAGCTTTCTTT; cdr3_aa: CASSGDLNTEAFF
j_call: TRBJ2-1; clone_size: once; d_call: NA; v_call: TRBV7-2; cdr3_length: 15; cdr3_nt: TGTGCCAGCAGCTTAGGCCTAAGCTCCTACAATGAGCAGTTCTTC; cdr3_aa: CASSLGLSSYNEQFF
j_call: TRBJ1-1; clone_size: NA; d_call: NA; v_call: TRBV15; cdr3_length: 13; cdr3_nt: TGTGCCACCAGCGCTGGGAGATTGCCTGAAGCTTTCTTT; cdr3_aa: CATSAGRLPEAFF
j_call: TRBJ2-7; clone_size: NA; d_call: NA; v_call: TRBV19; cdr3_length: 15; cdr3_nt: TGTGCCAGTAGCCCTGACAGGCTACGCTCCTACGAGCAGTACTTC; cdr3_aa: CASSPDRLRSYEQYF
j_call: TRBJ2-5; clone_size: NA; d_call: TRBD2; v_call: TRBV5-4; cdr3_length: 14; cdr3_nt: TGTGCCAGCAGGCTGGGACTAGGGCAAGAGACCCAGTACTTC; cdr3_aa: CASRLGLGQETQYF
j_call: TRBJ2-7; clone_size: NA; d_call: NA; v_call: TRBV6-5; cdr3_length: 15; cdr3_nt: TGTGCCAGCAGTCGCTACCAACAGGGCTCCTACGAGCAGTACTTC; cdr3_aa: CASSRYQQGSYEQYF
j_call: TRBJ2-1; clone_size: NA; d_call: TRBD2; v_call: TRBV9; cdr3_length: 15; cdr3_nt: TGTGCCAGCAGCGTTTTAGCGGGGGAGTACAATGAGCAGTTCTTC; cdr3_aa: CASSVLAGEYNEQFF
j_call: TRBJ1-2; clone_size: NA; d_call: TRBD1; v_call: TRBV15; cdr3_length: 16; cdr3_nt: TGTGCCACCAGCAGAGTGGGACAGGGAAGATTCTATGGCTACACCTTC; cdr3_aa: CATSRVGQGRFYGYTF
j_call: TRBJ2-5; clone_size: NA; d_call: NA; v_call: TRBV4-2; cdr3_length: 14; cdr3_nt: TGTGCCAGCAGCCAAGATGGGGCTGTAGAGACCCAGTACTTC; cdr3_aa: CASSQDGAVETQYF
j_call: TRBJ2-7; clone_size: NA; d_call: NA; v_call: TRBV27; cdr3_length: 11; cdr3_nt: TGTGCCAGCAGTCGCGGGTATGAGCAGTACTTC; cdr3_aa: CASSRGYEQYF
j_call: TRBJ2-5; clone_size: few; d_call: NA; v_call: TRBV6-1; cdr3_length: 13; cdr3_nt: TGTGCCAGCAGACCACGGGTTCAAGCGGCCCAGTACTTC; cdr3_aa: CASRPRVQAAQYF
j_call: TRBJ2-7; clone_size: NA; d_call: TRBD1; v_call: TRBV5-1; cdr3_length: 14; cdr3_nt: TGCGCCAGCAGCTACGGGACAGGGGCTTACGAGCAGTACTTC; cdr3_aa: CASSYGTGAYEQYF
j_call: TRBJ2-5; clone_size: few; d_call: NA; v_call: TRBV25-1; cdr3_length: 13; cdr3_nt: TGTGCCAGCAGTGAAGGGATCCGGAGGGCCCAGTACTTC; cdr3_aa: CASSEGIRRAQYF
j_call: TRBJ1-2; clone_size: NA; d_call: TRBD1; v_call: TRBV28; cdr3_length: 14; cdr3_nt: TGTGCCAGCACAGAGGGACAGGGGTCCTATGGCTACACCTTC; cdr3_aa: CASTEGQGSYGYTF
j_call: TRBJ2-7; clone_size: NA; d_call: TRBD1; v_call: TRBV18; cdr3_length: 15; cdr3_nt: TGTGCCAGCTCACCCGGGACAGGAAGCTCCTACGAGCAGTACTTC; cdr3_aa: CASSPGTGSSYEQYF
j_call: TRBJ1-1; clone_size: NA; d_call: NA; v_call: TRBV11-2; cdr3_length: 13; cdr3_nt: TGTGCCAGCAGCTTCAACAGGAACACTGAAGCTTTCTTT; cdr3_aa: CASSFNRNTEAFF
j_call: TRBJ2-3; clone_size: few; d_call: TRBD2; v_call: TRBV9; cdr3_length: 15; cdr3_nt: TGTGCCAGCAGCGATAGCGGGAGGGGTACAGATACGCAGTATTTT; cdr3_aa: CASSDSGRGTDTQYF
j_call: TRBJ2-7; clone_size: NA; d_call: NA; v_call: TRBV30; cdr3_length: 14; cdr3_nt: TGTGCCTGCGACGCACAGGCGAGCTCCTACGAGCAGTACTTC; cdr3_aa: CACDAQASSYEQYF
j_call: TRBJ1-2; clone_size: NA; d_call: TRBD1; v_call: TRBV6-5; cdr3_length: 14; cdr3_nt: TGTGCCAGCAGGGGACAGAGTCGAAACTATGGCTACACCTTC; cdr3_aa: CASRGQSRNYGYTF
j_call: TRBJ1-1; clone_size: few; d_call: NA; v_call: TRBV30; cdr3_length: 13; cdr3_nt: TGTGCCTGGAGTCCAGGGGAGAACACTGAAGCTTTCTTT; cdr3_aa: CAWSPGENTEAFF
j_call: TRBJ2-3; clone_size: NA; d_call: NA; v_call: TRBV5-1; cdr3_length: 17; cdr3_nt: TGCGCCAGCAGATCCGGAAGACAGGCATCAGCCACAGATACGCAGTATTTT; cdr3_aa: CASRSGRQASATDTQYF
j_call: TRBJ2-7; clone_size: NA; d_call: TRBD2; v_call: TRBV9; cdr3_length: 15; cdr3_nt: TGTGCCAGCAGCGTAGGGACTAGCGGAGAATACGAGCAGTACTTC; cdr3_aa: CASSVGTSGEYEQYF
j_call: TRBJ2-7; clone_size: NA; d_call: TRBD2; v_call: TRBV6-6; cdr3_length: 15; cdr3_nt: TGTGCCAGCAGTTACTCGGCGGGAGGCTCGGGAGAGCAGTACTTC; cdr3_aa: CASSYSAGGSGEQYF
j_call: TRBJ2-1; clone_size: few; d_call: TRBD2; v_call: TRBV9; cdr3_length: 15; cdr3_nt: TGTGCCAGCAGCGTACTAGCGGGGTCCTACAATGAGCAGTTCTTC; cdr3_aa: CASSVLAGSYNEQFF
j_call: TRBJ2-3; clone_size: NA; d_call: TRBD2; v_call: TRBV4-2; cdr3_length: 14; cdr3_nt: TGTGCCAGCAGCCCTAGCGGGGGCACAGATACGCAGTATTTT; cdr3_aa: CASSPSGGTDTQYF
j_call: TRBJ1-4; clone_size: NA; d_call: NA; v_call: TRBV4-2; cdr3_length: 18; cdr3_nt: TGTGCCAGCAGCCAAGAACCGTGGCCGCCAGTCCCGCCTGAAAAACTGTTTTTT; cdr3_aa: CASSQEPWPPVPPEKLFF